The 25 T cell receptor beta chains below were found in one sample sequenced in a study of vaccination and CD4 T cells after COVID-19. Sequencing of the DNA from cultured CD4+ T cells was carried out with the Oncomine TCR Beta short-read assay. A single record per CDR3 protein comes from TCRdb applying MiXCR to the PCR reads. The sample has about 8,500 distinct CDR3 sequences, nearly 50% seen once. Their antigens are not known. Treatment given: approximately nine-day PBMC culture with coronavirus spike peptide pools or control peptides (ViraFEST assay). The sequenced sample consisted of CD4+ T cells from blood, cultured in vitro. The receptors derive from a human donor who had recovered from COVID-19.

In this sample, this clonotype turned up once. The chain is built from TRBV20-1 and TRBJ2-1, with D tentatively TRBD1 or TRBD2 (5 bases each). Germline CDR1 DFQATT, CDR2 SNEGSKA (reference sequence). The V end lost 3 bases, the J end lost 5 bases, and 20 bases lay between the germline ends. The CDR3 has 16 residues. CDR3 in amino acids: CSARGRGGFLDNEQFF. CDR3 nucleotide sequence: TGCAGTGCTAGGGGTCGTGGGGGATTTCTGGACAATGAGCAGTTCTTC.

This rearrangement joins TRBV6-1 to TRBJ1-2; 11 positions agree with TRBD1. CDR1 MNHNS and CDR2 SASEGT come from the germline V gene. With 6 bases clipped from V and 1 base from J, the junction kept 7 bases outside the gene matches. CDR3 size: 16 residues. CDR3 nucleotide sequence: TGTGCCAGCAGGGATCCAGGGACAGGGGGTAACTATGGCTACACCTTC. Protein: CASRDPGTGGNYGYTF.

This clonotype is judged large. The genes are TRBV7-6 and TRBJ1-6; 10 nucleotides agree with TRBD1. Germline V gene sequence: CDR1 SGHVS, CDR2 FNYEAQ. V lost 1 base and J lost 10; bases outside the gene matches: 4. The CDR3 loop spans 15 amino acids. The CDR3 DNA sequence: TGTGCCAGCAGCTTAGATGACAGGGGGCTATCACCCCTCCACTTT. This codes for CASSLDDRGLSPLHF.

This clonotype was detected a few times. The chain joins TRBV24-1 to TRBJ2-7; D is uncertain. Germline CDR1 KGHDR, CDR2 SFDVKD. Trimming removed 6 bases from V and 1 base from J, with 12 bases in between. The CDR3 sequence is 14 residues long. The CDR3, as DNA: TGTGCCACCAGTTGGAGCCATGAATCCTACGAGCAGTACTTC. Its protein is CATSWSHESYEQYF.

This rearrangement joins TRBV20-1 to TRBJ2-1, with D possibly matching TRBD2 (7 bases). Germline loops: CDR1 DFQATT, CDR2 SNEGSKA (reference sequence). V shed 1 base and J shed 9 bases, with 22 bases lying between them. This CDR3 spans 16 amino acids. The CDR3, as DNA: TGCAGTGCTAGAGGGCCCTTGGTTACGGGGGGCATTGAGCAGTTCTTC. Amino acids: CSARGPLVTGGIEQFF.

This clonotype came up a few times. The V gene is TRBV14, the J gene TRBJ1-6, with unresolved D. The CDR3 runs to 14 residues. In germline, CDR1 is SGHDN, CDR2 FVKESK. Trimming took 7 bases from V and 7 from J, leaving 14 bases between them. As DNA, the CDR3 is TGTGCCAGCAAAGTTGGTGGGATCAATTCACCCCTCCACTTT. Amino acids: CASKVGGINSPLHF.

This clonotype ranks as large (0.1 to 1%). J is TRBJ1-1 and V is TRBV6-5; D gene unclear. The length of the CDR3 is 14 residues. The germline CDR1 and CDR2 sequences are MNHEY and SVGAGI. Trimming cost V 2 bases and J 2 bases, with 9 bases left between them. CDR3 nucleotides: TGTGCCAGCAGTTACCCCGAGAGCAACACTGAAGCTTTCTTT. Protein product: CASSYPESNTEAFF.

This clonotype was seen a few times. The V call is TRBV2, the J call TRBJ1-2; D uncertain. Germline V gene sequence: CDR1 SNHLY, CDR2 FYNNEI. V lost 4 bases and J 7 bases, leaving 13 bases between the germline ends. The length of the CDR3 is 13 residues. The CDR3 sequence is CASSVRGGSGYTF. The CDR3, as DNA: TGTGCCAGCAGTGTTCGTGGTGGAAGTGGCTACACCTTC.

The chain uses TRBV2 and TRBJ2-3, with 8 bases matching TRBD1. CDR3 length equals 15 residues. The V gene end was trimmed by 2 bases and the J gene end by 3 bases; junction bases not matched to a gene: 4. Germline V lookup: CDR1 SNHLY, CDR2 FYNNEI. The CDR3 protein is CASSETGGTTDTQYF. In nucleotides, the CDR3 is TGTGCCAGCAGTGAAACAGGGGGAACTACAGATACGCAGTATTTT.

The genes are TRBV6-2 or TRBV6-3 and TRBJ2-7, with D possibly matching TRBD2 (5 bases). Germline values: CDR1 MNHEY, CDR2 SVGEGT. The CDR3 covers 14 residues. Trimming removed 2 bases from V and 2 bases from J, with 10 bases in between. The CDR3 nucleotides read TGTGCCAGCAGTTACAATGTCGGGGCCTACGAGCAGTACTTC. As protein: CASSYNVGAYEQYF.

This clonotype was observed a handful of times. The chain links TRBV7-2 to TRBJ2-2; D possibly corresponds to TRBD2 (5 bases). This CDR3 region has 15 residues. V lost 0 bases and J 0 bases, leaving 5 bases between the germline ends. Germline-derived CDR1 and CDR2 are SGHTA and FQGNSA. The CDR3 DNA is TGTGCCAGCAGCTTAGCCGGGGCGAACACCGGGGAGCTGTTTTTT. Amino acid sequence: CASSLAGANTGELFF.

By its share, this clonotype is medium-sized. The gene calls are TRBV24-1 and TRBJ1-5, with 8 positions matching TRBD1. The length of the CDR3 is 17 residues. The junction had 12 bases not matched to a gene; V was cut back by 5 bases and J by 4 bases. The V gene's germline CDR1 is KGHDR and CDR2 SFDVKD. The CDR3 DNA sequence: TGTGCCACCAGTGGGGAATGGACAGGGTGGAGGAATCAGCCCCAGCATTTT. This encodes CATSGEWTGWRNQPQHF.

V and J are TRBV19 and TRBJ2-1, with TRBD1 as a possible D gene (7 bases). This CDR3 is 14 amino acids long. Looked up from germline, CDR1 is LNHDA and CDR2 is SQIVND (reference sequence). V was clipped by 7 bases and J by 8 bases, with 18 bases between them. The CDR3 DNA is TGTGCCAGTATGGCAGGGGGGCATTGGGATGAGCAGTTCTTC. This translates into CASMAGGHWDEQFF.

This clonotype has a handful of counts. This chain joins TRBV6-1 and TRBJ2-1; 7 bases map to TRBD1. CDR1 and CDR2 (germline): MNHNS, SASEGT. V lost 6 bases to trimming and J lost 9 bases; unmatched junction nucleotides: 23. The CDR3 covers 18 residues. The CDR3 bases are TGTGCCAGCAGCATGGAAAAGTACGTGACAGGGCCCTTGCGTGAGCAGTTCTTC. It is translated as CASSMEKYVTGPLREQFF.

The DNA for the CDR3 is TGTGCCTGGAGTGCAGGACAGGGGGCAGTCGAGTACTTC. Its protein product is CAWSAGQGAVEYF. V is TRBV30 and J is TRBJ2-4, with 11 nucleotides matching TRBD1. CDR3 size: 13 residues. In germline, CDR1 is GTSNPN, CDR2 SVGIG (reference sequence). V lost 1 base and J lost 14; bases outside the gene matches: 7.

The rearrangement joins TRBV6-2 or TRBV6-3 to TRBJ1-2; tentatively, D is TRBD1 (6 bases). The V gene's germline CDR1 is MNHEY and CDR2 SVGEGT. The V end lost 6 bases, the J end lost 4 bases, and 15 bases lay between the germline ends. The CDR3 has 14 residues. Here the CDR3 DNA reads TGTGCCAGCAGCTTGGGACAAGTTGGCTATGGCTACACCTTC. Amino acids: CASSLGQVGYGYTF.

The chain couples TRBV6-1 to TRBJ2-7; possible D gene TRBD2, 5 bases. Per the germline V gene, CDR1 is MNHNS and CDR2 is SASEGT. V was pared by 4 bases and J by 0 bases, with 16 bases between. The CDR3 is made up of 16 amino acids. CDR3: CASSGRDGLSSYEQYF. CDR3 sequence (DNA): TGTGCCAGCAGTGGCAGAGACGGACTGAGCTCCTACGAGCAGTACTTC.

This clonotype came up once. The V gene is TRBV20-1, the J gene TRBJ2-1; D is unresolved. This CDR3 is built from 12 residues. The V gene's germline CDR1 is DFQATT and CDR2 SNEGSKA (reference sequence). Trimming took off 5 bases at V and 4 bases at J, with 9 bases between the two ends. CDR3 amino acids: CSAPGRYNEQFF. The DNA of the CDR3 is TGCAGTGCTCCCGGCCGATACAATGAGCAGTTCTTC.

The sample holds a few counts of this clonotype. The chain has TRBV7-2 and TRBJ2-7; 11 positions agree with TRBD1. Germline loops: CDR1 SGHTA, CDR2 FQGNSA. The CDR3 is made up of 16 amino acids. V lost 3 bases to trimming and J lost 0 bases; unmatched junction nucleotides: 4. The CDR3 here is CASSLGQGVSSYEQYF. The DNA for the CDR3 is TGTGCCAGCAGCTTGGGACAGGGGGTCAGCTCCTACGAGCAGTACTTC.

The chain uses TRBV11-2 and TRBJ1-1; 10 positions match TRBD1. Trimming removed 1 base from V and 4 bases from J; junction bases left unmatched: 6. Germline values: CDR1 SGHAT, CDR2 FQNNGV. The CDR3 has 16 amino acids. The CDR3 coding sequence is TGTGCCAGCAGCTTAGGACAGGGGGCCTGGGGCACTGAAGCTTTCTTT. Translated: CASSLGQGAWGTEAFF.

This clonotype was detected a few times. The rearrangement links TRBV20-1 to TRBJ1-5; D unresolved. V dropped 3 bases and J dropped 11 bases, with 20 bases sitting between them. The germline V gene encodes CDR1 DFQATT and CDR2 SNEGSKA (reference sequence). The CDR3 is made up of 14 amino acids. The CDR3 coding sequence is TGCAGTGCTAGGGGGAGGGTAGGCGGAATGACCCAGCATTTT. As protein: CSARGRVGGMTQHF.

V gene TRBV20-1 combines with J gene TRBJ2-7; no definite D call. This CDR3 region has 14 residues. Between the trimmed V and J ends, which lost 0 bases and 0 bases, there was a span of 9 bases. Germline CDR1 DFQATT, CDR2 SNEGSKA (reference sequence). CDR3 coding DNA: TGCAGTGCTAGAGATCGGCCTAGCTCCTACGAGCAGTACTTC. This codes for CSARDRPSSYEQYF.

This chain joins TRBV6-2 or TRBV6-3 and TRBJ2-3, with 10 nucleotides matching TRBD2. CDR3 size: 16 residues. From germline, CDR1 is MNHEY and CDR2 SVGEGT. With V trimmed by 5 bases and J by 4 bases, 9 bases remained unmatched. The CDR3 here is CASSTVSGGRPDTQYF. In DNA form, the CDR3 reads TGTGCCAGCAGTACCGTTAGCGGGGGGCGTCCAGATACGCAGTATTTT.

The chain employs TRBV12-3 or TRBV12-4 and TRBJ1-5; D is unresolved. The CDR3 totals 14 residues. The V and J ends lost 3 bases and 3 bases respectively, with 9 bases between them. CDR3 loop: CASSFTLANQPQHF. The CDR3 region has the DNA TGTGCCAGCAGTTTTACGCTGGCCAATCAGCCCCAGCATTTT.

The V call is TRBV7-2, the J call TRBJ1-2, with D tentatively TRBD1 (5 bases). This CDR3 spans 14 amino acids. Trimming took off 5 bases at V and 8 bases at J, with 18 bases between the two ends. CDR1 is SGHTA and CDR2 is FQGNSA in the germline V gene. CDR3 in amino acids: CASSQTLQGGGYTF. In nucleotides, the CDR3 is TGTGCCAGCAGCCAGACCCTTCAGGGAGGCGGCTACACCTTC.